This TCR beta chain was recorded in a study of identical twins. The CDR3 is 15 residues long. Per germline, CDR1 SEHNR and CDR2 FQNEAQ (reference sequence). Trimming removed 4 bases from V and 1 base from J, with 11 bases in between. TCRdb analysed the 5' RACE reads with MiXCR anew, one entry per CDR3 protein. The sample yields roughly 750,000 distinct CDR3 sequences, about 20% seen once. These data were also reused for a study on T cells expressing NK-cell markers.

This clonotype was obtained from a woman aged 18 to 35 in good health. Specimen: PBMCs. The chain carries TRBV7-9 and TRBJ2-1, with D tentatively TRBD1 or TRBD2 (5 bases each). The CDR3 spells CASSSSGHSYNEQFF. The DNA for the CDR3 is TGTGCCAGCAGCTCGAGCGGACATTCCTACAATGAGCAGTTCTTC. The full variable domain, with the rest looked up from reference TRBV7-9 and TRBJ2-1, is DTGVSQNPRHKITKRGQNVTFRCDPISEHNRLYWYRQTLGQGPEFLTYFQNEAQLEKSRLLSDRFSAERPKGSFSTLEIQRTEQGDSAMYLCASSSSGHSYNEQFFGPGTRLTVL.